These 20 T cell receptor beta chains were sequenced from one sample in a study of blood T cell repertoires in COVID-19. The repertoire was sequenced with immunoSEQ multiplex PCR; TCRdb's copy has only in-frame clones and lacks some. The sample lists around 210,000 clones; roughly 85% were seen once. Input material: peripheral blood. These receptors all stem from a man aged 50 or older with COVID-19, enrolled during active disease.

V gene TRBV12-3 or TRBV12-4 combines with J gene TRBJ1-5; D not certain. V was pared by 5 bases and J by 7 bases, with 12 bases between. The CDR3 spans 13 residues. CDR3 loop: CASSPTLSQPQHF. In DNA, the CDR3 is TGTGCCAGCAGTCCTACCCTGAGCCAGCCCCAGCATTTT.

The rearrangement uses TRBV14 and TRBJ2-2; D may be TRBD2 (5 bases). V lost 2 bases to trimming and J lost 4 bases, with 11 bases between them. The CDR3 contains 15 residues. CDR1 and CDR2 from the germline V gene are SGHDN and FVKESK. CDR3 coding DNA: TGTGCCAGCAGCCAACTAGCCGCGGGCACCGGGGAGCTGTTTTTT. Protein sequence: CASSQLAAGTGELFF.

The V call is TRBV24-1, the J call TRBJ2-7, with a tentative D call TRBD1 (6 bases). Trimming took off 3 bases at V and 6 bases at J, with 14 bases between the two ends. CDR1 and CDR2 (germline): KGHDR, SFDVKD. The CDR3 totals 14 residues. The CDR3 here is CATSDTRQAAEQYF. The CDR3 bases are TGTGCCACCAGTGATACTAGACAGGCGGCCGAGCAGTACTTC.

The genes are TRBV15 and TRBJ2-7, with D unresolved. This CDR3 is 13 amino acids long. V lost 3 bases and J lost 2, with 8 bases in between. Germline values: CDR1 LNHNV, CDR2 YYDKDF (reference sequence). CDR3 sequence (DNA): TGTGCCACCAGCAGCACAGCCACCTACGAGCAGTACTTC. It translates to CATSSTATYEQYF.

In this sample, this clone turned up a few times. J is TRBJ1-5 and V is TRBV7-8, with D uncertain. The V end lost 5 bases, the J end lost 2 bases, and 13 bases lay between the germline ends. Germline lookup yields CDR1 SGHVS and CDR2 FQNEAQ. The CDR3 consists of 15 residues. CDR3 in DNA: TGTGCCAGCAGCCCGGCCCTTGCGGGCAATCAGCCCCAGCATTTT. It is translated as CASSPALAGNQPQHF.

The J gene is TRBJ1-2, the V gene TRBV6-5; 10 bases line up with TRBD1. The V and J ends lost 7 bases and 4 bases, in that order; junction bases with no gene match: 9. CDR3 size: 15 residues. Germline CDR1 MNHEY, CDR2 SVGAGI. CDR3 region: CASKTPGQGSYGYTF. DNA for the CDR3: TGTGCCAGCAAAACACCGGGACAGGGGTCCTATGGCTACACCTTC.

The chain carries TRBV5-4 and TRBJ2-2; TRBD1 is a possible D gene (5 bases). The germline V gene has CDR1 SGHNT and CDR2 YYREEE (reference sequence). This CDR3 region has 15 residues. The germline V and J ends were trimmed by 4 bases and 3 bases, with 13 bases remaining between them. The CDR3 bases are TGTGCCAGCAGCCCGGTGGGGCCGTACACCGGGGAGCTGTTTTTT. This encodes CASSPVGPYTGELFF.

In this sample, this clone turned up a few times. Compared with germline, one end of the junction differs, possibly owing to a read error. The J gene is TRBJ2-7, the V gene TRBV7-2; 7 positions agree with TRBD2. This CDR3 is built from 12 residues. Germline CDR1 and CDR2: SGHTA and FQGNSA. CDR3 bases: TGTGCCAGCAGCTCATACAGCGGGGACCGACTGTTC. Translation: CASSSYSGDRLF.

The genes are TRBV6-5 and TRBJ1-4, with D hard to call. V lost 0 bases to trimming and J lost 3 bases, with 5 bases between them. Germline V gives CDR1 MNHEY, CDR2 SVGAGI. The CDR3 length is 14 residues. The CDR3 loop is CASSYSLANEKLFF. The CDR3, as DNA: TGTGCCAGCAGTTACTCTCTAGCTAATGAAAAACTGTTTTTT.

This clone has a single count. The chain employs TRBV11-3 and TRBJ2-1; 7 positions match TRBD2. The CDR3 length is 12 residues. In germline, CDR1 is SGHNT, CDR2 YENEEA. V was pared by 5 bases and J by 12 bases, with 7 bases of the junction left unmatched. CDR3 DNA sequence: TGTGCCAGCAGCAGAACTAGCGAAAGGCAGTTCTTC. It specifies CASSRTSERQFF.

This chain joins TRBV5-1 and TRBJ2-3, with 7 bases lining up with TRBD2. The CDR3 covers 15 residues. The germline CDR1 and CDR2 sequences are SGHRS and YFSETQ. Trimming took 3 bases from V and 3 from J; bases not matched to a gene: 7. In nucleotides, the CDR3 is TGCGCCAGCAGCTGGGAGGGGCGCGGAACAGATACGCAGTATTTT. Amino acid sequence: CASSWEGRGTDTQYF.

The chain employs TRBV7-2 and TRBJ2-7, with 7 positions matching TRBD1. The CDR3 has 14 residues. The ends lost 3 bases at V and 3 bases at J; junction bases unmatched: 5. In germline, CDR1 is SGHTA, CDR2 FQGNSA. The CDR3 DNA sequence: TGTGCCAGCAGCTTTAACAGGGGAGTCTACGAGCAGTACTTC. Translated: CASSFNRGVYEQYF. The entire variable domain, with the rest obtained from reference TRBV7-2 and TRBJ2-7, is as follows: GAGVSQSPSNKVTEKGKDVELRCDPISGHTALYWYRQSLGQGLEFLIYFQGNSAPDKSGLPSDRFSAERTGGSVSTLTIQRTQQEDSAVYLCASSFNRGVYEQYFGPGTRLTVT.

The chain carries TRBV4-1 and TRBJ2-7, with a tentative D call TRBD1 (6 bases). The length of the CDR3 is 13 residues. Germline V gene lookup returns CDR1 MGHRA and CDR2 YSYEKL. V was clipped by 0 bases and J by 5 bases, with 8 bases between them. The DNA for the CDR3 is TGCGCCAGCAGCCAAGATGGGGGCCACGAGCAGTACTTC. Amino acid sequence: CASSQDGGHEQYF.

V gene TRBV2 combines with J gene TRBJ1-1; D gene unclear. The CDR3 spans 13 residues. V was pared by 7 bases and J by 1 base, with 10 bases between. The germline CDR1 and CDR2 sequences are SNHLY and FYNNEI. The CDR3 bases are TGTGCCAGCAAGGGAGAGAGGAACACTGAAGCTTTCTTT. Amino acids: CASKGERNTEAFF.

The V and J genes are TRBV14 and TRBJ1-1; weak D call: TRBD1 (6 bases). The CDR3 runs 11 residues. Trimming pared 6 bases from V and 6 bases from J, leaving 8 bases between. Germline lookup yields CDR1 SGHDN and CDR2 FVKESK. CDR3 residues: CASRNRAEAFF. CDR3 DNA sequence: TGTGCCAGCAGGAACAGGGCTGAAGCTTTCTTT.

This chain links TRBV3-1 (or the pseudogene TRBV3-2) with TRBJ1-1, with D possibly matching TRBD1 (5 bases). CDR3 length: 13 amino acids. The germline V gene has CDR1 LGHDT and CDR2 YNNKEL (reference sequence). With 0 bases removed from V and 12 bases from J, the gap between germline ends came to 14 bases. CDR3 DNA: TGTGCCAGCAGCCAAGAAGGGGCGAAGACGACTTTCTTT. Translating gives CASSQEGAKTTFF.

The chain couples TRBV4-1 to TRBJ2-1, with 10 nucleotides matching TRBD2. The CDR3 is 18 residues long. Germline values: CDR1 MGHRA, CDR2 YSYEKL. The J segment lost 3 bases and the V segment lost 2 bases, leaving 10 bases of the junction unmatched. CDR3 loop: CASSQSGGANPNYNEQFF. DNA of the CDR3: TGCGCCAGCAGCCAAAGCGGGGGGGCCAATCCCAACTACAATGAGCAGTTCTTC.

The chain is built from TRBV11-3 and TRBJ2-7; TRBD2 matches at 8 bases. V lost 6 bases to trimming and J lost 1 base; unmatched junction nucleotides: 11. This CDR3 spans 16 amino acids. Germline V lookup: CDR1 SGHNT, CDR2 YENEEA. The CDR3: CASRPTSGGASYEQYF. The CDR3 nucleotides read TGTGCCAGCAGACCCACTAGCGGAGGAGCGTCCTACGAGCAGTACTTC. The variable domain in full, completed from reference TRBV11-3 and TRBJ2-7, reads EAGVVQSPRYKIIEKKQPVAFWCNPISGHNTLYWYLQNLGQGPELLIRYENEEAVDDSQLPKDRFSAERLKGVDSTLKIQPAELGDSAVYLCASRPTSGGASYEQYFGPGTRLTVT.

The sample holds one count of this clone. The chain recombines TRBV3-1 (or the pseudogene TRBV3-2) with TRBJ2-2; 9 positions match TRBD1. Germline assignment: CDR1 LGHDT and CDR2 YNNKEL (reference sequence). V shed 6 bases, J shed 5 bases, and the junction held 7 bases outside the gene matches. This CDR3 comprises 15 residues. CDR3 DNA sequence: TGTGCCAGCAGAACGGGGACAGGGATTACCGGGGAGCTGTTTTTT. It translates to CASRTGTGITGELFF.

The gene calls are TRBV7-2 and TRBJ2-5; 12 bases are a match to TRBD2. V shed 5 bases and J 5 bases; nucleotides not matched to a gene: 6. The CDR3 is made up of 15 amino acids. CDR1 and CDR2 from the germline V gene are SGHTA and FQGNSA. CDR3 nucleotide sequence: TGTGCCAGCAGCATCGGACTAGCGGGGAGGGAGACCCAGTACTTC. Translated: CASSIGLAGRETQYF.